The clone carrying this T cell receptor beta chain appeared a few times. Its antigen remains unidentified. The PCR had 60 Vbeta and 13 Jbeta primers. Sequencing used immunoSEQ multiplex PCR; TCRdb keeps in-frame clones, though not all of them. The sample has about 96,000 clones; 77% are singletons. This sample is part of a study of cytomegalovirus exposure and HLA in healthy donors. Study as a whole: In a previous analysis, around 120 million unique TCR beta sequences were found from 150 million to 200 million T cells. Whole-study findings and limits: According to an earlier analysis, most TCR beta V segments yielded productive rearrangements about 87% or about 30% of the time.

This CDR3 is 13 amino acids long. Germline V gene data show CDR1 as LNHDA and CDR2 as SQIVND (reference sequence). Trimming stripped 3 bases from V and 5 bases from J, with 11 bases between. Healthy bone marrow donors made up the donors. At sampling all donors were nominally healthy, likely with unrecorded immune exposures. The TCR originated in a man aged 50 or older in good health and CMV-seropositive. This chain uses TRBV19 with TRBJ2-7; weak D call: TRBD1 (5 bases). The specimen sequenced was PBMCs. The CDR3 DNA reads as TGTGCCAGTAGTATTCAAGGGGTTGACGAGCAGTACTTC. As protein: CASSIQGVDEQYF.